This T cell receptor beta chain stems from a study of vaccination effects on CD4 cells after COVID-19. Study details: Participants received two doses of either the BNT162b2 or mRNA-1273 vaccine.

Study results and caveats: After vaccination, at late timepoints, clones induced by infection and by vaccine contracted markedly.

Concerning this clone: Its target is unknown.

CD4+ T cell isolation took place after more than eight days of culture. The germline gives CDR1 SGHDT, CDR2 YYEEEE. The length of the CDR3 is 14 residues. The V gene end was trimmed by 2 bases and the J gene end by 1 base; junction bases not matched to a gene: 3. Using immunoSEQ multiplex PCR, the repertoire was profiled, and TCRdb retains in-frame clones only, with some absent. The sample lists 40,000 to 55,000 clones, approximately 74% occurring once. The origin of this receptor is a human donor who had a prior SARS-CoV-2 infection. The chain has TRBV5-6 and TRBJ2-7; 7 bases fit TRBD1. This specimen consisted of CD4+ T cells from PBMCs cultured without peptide, obtained before COVID-19 vaccination. DNA for the CDR3: TGTGCCAGCAGCTTCGGGACAGTTTCCTACGAGCAGTACTTC. This encodes CASSFGTVSYEQYF.